A selection of T cell receptor beta chains follows, all from one sample in a study of blood T cell repertoires in COVID-19. Libraries were prepared by immunoSEQ multiplex PCR; TCRdb keeps only in-frame clonotypes and omits some of them. In the table there are tens of thousands of clones, around 80% of which are singletons. Sample: peripheral blood. Source of these receptors: a human donor in a cohort sampled during active COVID-19. CDR3s leave out the opening cysteine and the closing phenylalanine or tryptophan. The listing skips clone size in some rows; elsewhere it reads once, few, many or a size class.

cdr3_aa,clone_size,v_call,j_call
ASSYRTSGRRSYEQY,.,TRBV5-6,TRBJ2-7
ASSLIGARQPQH,few,TRBV7-2,TRBJ1-5
ASRNGGALGYT,.,TRBV6-5,TRBJ1-2
ASSPNTREGGNEQF,.,TRBV25-1,TRBJ2-1
ASKRWRQPQH,.,TRBV6-4,TRBJ1-5
AWSGVRTYEQY,.,TRBV30,TRBJ2-7
ASSYRDSNQPQH,.,TRBV27,TRBJ1-5
ASSRSDAGQLWEQY,few,TRBV5-4,TRBJ2-7
ASSLGLAGRTDTQY,.,TRBV7-9,TRBJ2-3
ASSLTGFGSPLH,.,TRBV27,TRBJ1-6
ASSLESGLSSYEQY,.,TRBV7-2,TRBJ2-7
ASSAGAGGNTIY,few,TRBV5-1,TRBJ1-3
ASSRTGVGEKLF,.,TRBV27,TRBJ1-4
ASSSGGALVHEQF,once,TRBV28,TRBJ2-1
ASSLGSLAKNIQY,.,TRBV5-8,TRBJ2-4
SASVTTGADTEAF,.,TRBV20-1,TRBJ1-1
ATSRDQGREKLF,.,TRBV15,TRBJ1-4
SSSRAYEQY,.,TRBV20-1,TRBJ2-7
ASSRGQVESEKLF,.,TRBV4-1,TRBJ1-4
ASSSRDRNTGELF,.,TRBV6-2/TRBV6-3,TRBJ2-2
ASSQLRVPVYEQY,.,TRBV4-3,TRBJ2-7
ASSLGGAGEKLF,.,TRBV28,TRBJ1-4
ASSYPPGSPYEQY,.,TRBV6-2/TRBV6-3,TRBJ2-7
AWNPSGNTEAF,.,TRBV30,TRBJ1-1
AISFSGRDNEQF,.,TRBV10-3,TRBJ2-1
ASSLGDRNTEAF,.,TRBV11-2,TRBJ1-1
ASSVEARAFSYEQY,.,TRBV9,TRBJ2-7
ASSSLTSGSYNEQF,.,TRBV28,TRBJ2-1
ASSSLGTKTYEQY,.,TRBV5-8,TRBJ2-7
SVNTGTEAF,few,TRBV29-1,TRBJ1-1
ASSMDWSTDTQY,.,TRBV7-3,TRBJ2-3
ASRRQNNQPQH,.,TRBV28,TRBJ1-5
ASSPLSADWETQY,.,TRBV18,TRBJ2-5
ASSSGQAGGEQY,.,TRBV5-1,TRBJ2-7
ASSMARGGRTEAF,.,TRBV19,TRBJ1-1
ASGEWDRGKNIQY,.,TRBV25-1,TRBJ2-4
AISESGEGRDTQY,once,TRBV10-3,TRBJ2-3
ASNKGTEDTDTQY,.,TRBV6-4,TRBJ2-3
ASSVDYTGELF,.,TRBV9,TRBJ2-2
ASSQAGGYGYT,.,TRBV3-1/TRBV3-2,TRBJ1-2
ASSPRQGAAYEQY,.,TRBV9,TRBJ2-7
ASRPGTANQPQH,.,TRBV28,TRBJ1-5
ASSRSGGDTQY,few,TRBV28,TRBJ2-3
ASSLTGTSFPNEQF,.,TRBV7-2,TRBJ2-1
AAQRDGTGGRVGQPQH,.,TRBV19,TRBJ1-5
ASSYPRRQGLHEQY,.,TRBV6-2/TRBV6-3,TRBJ2-7
SVSPLITGDDEQF,.,TRBV29-1,TRBJ2-1
ASTKPGRGSDTQY,.,TRBV28,TRBJ2-3
ASSRQGSSYNSPLH,.,TRBV28,TRBJ1-6
ASSVGGRSNEKLF,few,TRBV9,TRBJ1-4